Listed here are 25 T cell receptor beta chains from one sample, sequenced in a study of shared clonotypes between healthy human individuals. Clones were sequenced by immunoSEQ multiplex PCR, and TCRdb holds only the in-frame ones, with some missing. There are 740,000 or so clones in the sample; 73% occur only once, and roughly 1.9% lies in the top ten. The specimen sequenced was memory CD4+ T cells sorted from blood. As to subset: CD45RA-negative fraction. The receptors come from a woman younger than 45 in good health.

This clone showed up many times. In the same sample, other DNA sequences code for this CDR3. The chain links TRBV7-3 to TRBJ2-1, with D unclear. The CDR3 is 13 residues long. Germline assignment: CDR1 SGHTA and CDR2 FQGTGA. V shed 1 base and J shed 5 bases, with 6 bases lying between them. The CDR3 sequence is CASSLRTDNEQFF. For the CDR3, the DNA is TGTGCCAGCAGCTTAAGGACGGACAATGAGCAGTTCTTC.

V is TRBV7-8 and J is TRBJ1-2, with a tentative D call TRBD1 (6 bases). This CDR3 comprises 12 residues. The V gene lost 5 bases and the J gene lost 14 bases, with 18 bases spanning the gap. CDR1 is SGHVS, CDR2 FQNEAQ, per germline. The CDR3 spells CASSRDIRGGTF. As DNA, the CDR3 is TGTGCCAGCAGCCGGGACATACGAGGGGGGACCTTC.

In its sample, this clone was seen a few times. V gene TRBV6-1 combines with J gene TRBJ1-1; maybe TRBD1 (5 bases). This CDR3 has 15 residues. Germline assignment: CDR1 MNHNS and CDR2 SASEGT. V was trimmed by 2 bases and J by 1 base, leaving 11 bases between them. Here the CDR3 DNA reads TGTGCCAGCAGTGAAAGAAACAGGAGGAACACTGAAGCTTTCTTT. This gives the protein CASSERNRRNTEAFF.

CDR3: CAWSVRGLLYEQYF. The CDR3, as DNA: TGTGCCTGGAGTGTAAGGGGGTTGTTGTACGAGCAGTACTTC. The chain joins TRBV30 to TRBJ2-7; perhaps TRBD1 as D (6 bases). The CDR3 extends over 14 amino acids. Germline V CDR1 and CDR2: GTSNPN, SVGIG (reference sequence). The V gene lost 0 bases and the J gene lost 4 bases, with 13 bases spanning the gap.

V usage is TRBV6-5 and J usage is TRBJ1-2; TRBD1 is a possible D gene (6 bases). The CDR3 is made up of 13 amino acids. V lost 6 bases and J 2 bases, leaving 10 bases between the germline ends. CDR1 is MNHEY and CDR2 is SVGAGI in the germline V gene. In nucleotides, the CDR3 is TGTGCCAGCAGGCCCACAGGGAACTATGGCTACACCTTC. Amino acid sequence: CASRPTGNYGYTF.

The V call is TRBV7-3, the J call TRBJ1-1, with D perhaps TRBD1 (5 bases). There are 15 residues in the CDR3. Between the trimmed V and J ends, which lost 5 bases and 1 base, there was a span of 14 bases. Germline CDR1 and CDR2: SGHTA and FQGTGA. The CDR3 DNA is TGTGCCAGCAGCCCCCTAGGGGCAGGGAACACTGAAGCTTTCTTT. Translating gives CASSPLGAGNTEAFF.

V and J are TRBV5-4 and TRBJ2-7, with 8 bases aligning to TRBD2. Trimming took 4 bases from V and 4 from J; bases not matched to a gene: 7. Germline CDR1 SGHNT, CDR2 YYREEE (reference sequence). CDR3 length equals 14 residues. The CDR3 sequence: CASSRGGSYYEQYF. For the CDR3, the DNA is TGTGCCAGCAGCCGGGGGGGGAGTTATTACGAGCAGTACTTC.

The V gene is TRBV29-1, the J gene TRBJ1-2, with TRBD1 identical over 11 bases. V dropped 7 bases and J dropped 2; count of bases not matched to a gene: 12. The CDR3 runs to 16 residues. The germline V gene has CDR1 SQVTM and CDR2 ANQGSEA. The CDR3 region is CSGGPDRGLPNYGYTF. Written as DNA, the CDR3 is TGCAGCGGAGGACCGGACAGGGGGCTGCCAAACTATGGCTACACCTTC.

This clone was seen only a few times. The chain recombines TRBV6-6 with TRBJ2-7; possibly TRBD2 for D (5 bases). Trimming pared 8 bases from V and 0 bases from J, leaving 11 bases between. Germline V gene lookup returns CDR1 MNHNY and CDR2 SVGAGI (reference sequence). This CDR3 is 13 amino acids long. This chain's CDR3 is CASAPGISYEQYF. Written as DNA, the CDR3 is TGTGCCAGCGCCCCCGGGATCTCCTACGAGCAGTACTTC.

This clone has just a few counts. The V gene is TRBV25-1, the J gene TRBJ2-3; 12 bases line up with TRBD2. Trimming cost V 4 bases and J 8 bases; bases outside gene matches: 7. The CDR3 has 15 residues. The germline V gene encodes CDR1 MGHDK and CDR2 SYGVNS. CDR3 DNA: TGTGCCAGCAGTGCGAGACTAGCGGGAGAAGGTACGCAGTATTTT. It specifies CASSARLAGEGTQYF.

The chain links TRBV18 to TRBJ1-5; D is unresolved. Germline CDR1 and CDR2: KGHSH and LQKENI. This CDR3 region has 14 residues. Trimming cost V 2 bases and J 1 base, with 6 bases left between them. The CDR3 region is CASSPSQSNQPQHF. CDR3 bases: TGTGCCAGCTCACCAAGCCAGAGCAATCAGCCCCAGCATTTT.

The chain carries TRBV7-2 and TRBJ2-4; 7 bases match TRBD1. The J segment lost 7 bases and the V segment lost 5 bases, leaving 8 bases of the junction unmatched. The CDR3 has 14 residues. CDR1 is SGHTA and CDR2 is FQGNSA in the germline V gene. The CDR3, as DNA: TGTGCCAGCAGCGGGTCCAGGGGGTCGAACATTCAGTACTTC. Translation: CASSGSRGSNIQYF.

The rearrangement links TRBV28 to TRBJ2-7; D could derive from TRBD1 or TRBD2 (6 bases each). Germline V gene data show CDR1 as MDHEN and CDR2 as SYDVKM. The CDR3 loop spans 13 amino acids. Between the trimmed V and J ends, which lost 10 bases and 5 bases, there was a span of 18 bases. The CDR3 loop reads CAIQGPGVHEQYF. The CDR3 region has the DNA TGTGCCATCCAGGGGCCGGGGGTCCACGAGCAGTACTTC. Supplemented by reference TRBV28 and TRBJ2-7, the full variable domain reads DVKVTQSSRYLVKRTGEKVFLECVQDMDHENMFWYRQDPGLGLRLIYFSYDVKMKEKGDIPEGYSVSREKKERFSLILESASTNQTSMYLCAIQGPGVHEQYFGPGTRLTVT.

This clone was seen only a few times. A much larger clonotype is one base distant, so this may be a read error. Other DNA sequences from this sample encode an identical CDR3 as well. V gene TRBV4-2 combines with J gene TRBJ2-7; TRBD2 matches at 12 bases. V gave up 0 bases and J gave up 5 bases; unmatched junction bases: 5. CDR1 and CDR2 (germline): LGHNA, YNFKEQ. The CDR3 runs to 16 residues. In nucleotides, the CDR3 is TGTGCCAGCAGCCAAGATCCGACTAGCGGGAGCAACGAGCAGTACTTC. It encodes CASSQDPTSGSNEQYF.

The chain recombines TRBV28 with TRBJ1-5; D is uncertain. In germline, CDR1 is MDHEN, CDR2 SYDVKM. The CDR3 sequence is 15 residues long. V was cut by 6 bases and J by 3 bases, with 15 bases left in between. The CDR3 is CASRTFLSTNQPQHF. The CDR3 region has the DNA TGTGCCAGCAGGACCTTTCTCAGCACCAATCAGCCCCAGCATTTT.

With regard to this clone: The sample contains more than one DNA sequence encoding this CDR3. DNA of the CDR3: TGCGCCAGCAGCTTGGGGGACTACGAGCAGTACTTC. The encoded protein is CASSLGDYEQYF. V gene TRBV5-1 combines with J gene TRBJ2-7; D gene uncertain. The CDR3 has 12 amino acids. Germline CDR1 and CDR2: SGHRS and YFSETQ. Trimming pared 0 bases from V and 3 bases from J, leaving 4 bases between.

In nucleotides, the CDR3 is TGTGCCAGCTCCTACGGGAGGGCCTACGAGCAGTACTTC. This gives the protein CASSYGRAYEQYF. The chain couples TRBV6-5 to TRBJ2-7; 8 bases line up with TRBD2. Germline values: CDR1 MNHEY, CDR2 SVGAGI. V lost 8 bases to trimming and J lost 2 bases; unmatched junction nucleotides: 5. The CDR3 extends over 13 amino acids.

The chain employs TRBV5-4 and TRBJ1-1, with 7 positions matching TRBD1. CDR1 is SGHNT and CDR2 is YYREEE in the germline V gene (reference sequence). This CDR3 contains 15 residues. The V segment lost 2 bases and the J segment 6 bases; nucleotides outside the gene matches: 10. The CDR3 nucleotides are TGTGCCAGCAGCTTCAAACGACAGGGAATACCTGAAGCTTTCTTT. Its translation is CASSFKRQGIPEAFF.

V usage is TRBV5-4 and J usage is TRBJ1-2; 9 bases are a match to TRBD1. The CDR3 extends over 17 amino acids. The germline V gene has CDR1 SGHNT and CDR2 YYREEE (reference sequence). The trim removed 4 bases at V and 6 bases at J, leaving 16 bases unmatched. The DNA for the CDR3 is TGTGCCAGCAGCCACCCGGGACAGGGCGTTTATGCAGATGGCTACACCTTC. Residues: CASSHPGQGVYADGYTF.

This rearrangement joins TRBV7-9 to TRBJ2-1; TRBD1 or TRBD2 may be the D gene (5 bases each). V was pared by 5 bases and J by 0 bases, with 14 bases between. The V gene's germline CDR1 is SEHNR and CDR2 FQNEAQ (reference sequence). The length of the CDR3 is 16 residues. The CDR3 sequence is CASSPRGRSSYNEQFF. CDR3 nucleotide sequence: TGTGCCAGCAGCCCGAGGGGAAGAAGCTCCTACAATGAGCAGTTCTTC.

This clone was detected only once. The chain carries TRBV19 and TRBJ1-4, with no clear D. CDR1 LNHDA and CDR2 SQIVND come from the germline V gene (reference sequence). This CDR3 has 13 amino acids. The V end was cut by 3 bases, the J end by 0 bases, with 2 bases between. The CDR3 here is CASSMATNEKLFF. In nucleotides, the CDR3 is TGTGCCAGTAGTATGGCAACTAATGAAAAACTGTTTTTT.

The chain is built from TRBV5-6 and TRBJ2-7; tentatively, D is TRBD1 (5 bases). The V end lost 4 bases, the J end lost 3 bases, and 17 bases lay between the germline ends. Germline V gene sequence: CDR1 SGHDT, CDR2 YYEEEE. CDR3 size: 15 residues. CDR3 nucleotide sequence: TGTGCCAGCAGCGCATTGGACAAACTTGACTACGAGCAGTACTTC. Protein product: CASSALDKLDYEQYF.

The chain carries TRBV7-3 and TRBJ2-3; D remains ambiguous. CDR3 length equals 14 residues. The ends were cut back, 2 bases at V and 1 base at J, with 7 bases in the middle. Per germline, CDR1 SGHTA and CDR2 FQGTGA. CDR3 in DNA: TGTGCCAGCAGCTTATTTGGGGGCACAGATACGCAGTATTTT. Protein product: CASSLFGGTDTQYF.

A single count supports this clone. With only one base between it and a far larger clone, this is likely a read error. The chain has TRBV6-4 and TRBJ2-3; 8 bases line up with TRBD1. Germline V gives CDR1 MRHNA, CDR2 SNTAGT. CDR3 length equals 14 residues. V was clipped by 5 bases and J by 1 base; unmatched bases: 2. DNA for the CDR3: TGTGCCAGCAGTTTGGGACAGGGCACAGATACGCAGTATTTT. Protein sequence: CASSLGQGTDTQYF.

V is TRBV11-2 and J is TRBJ2-1, with 7 bases lining up with TRBD1. There are 15 residues in the CDR3. The ends lost 5 bases at V and 3 bases at J; junction bases unmatched: 7. CDR1 and CDR2 (germline): SGHAT, FQNNGV. CDR3 DNA sequence: TGTGCCAGCAGCCCCGGGACAGCCCTCTACAATGAGCAGTTCTTC. The encoded protein is CASSPGTALYNEQFF. The variable domain in full, completed from reference TRBV11-2 and TRBJ2-1, reads EAGVAQSPRYKIIEKRQSVAFWCNPISGHATLYWYQQILGQGPKLLIQFQNNGVVDDSQLPKDRFSAERLKGVDSTLKIQPAKLEDSAVYLCASSPGTALYNEQFFGPGTRLTVL.